This passage covers 20 T cell receptor beta chains from one sample sequenced in a study of blood T cells in healthy people across ages. Sample-barcoded 5' priming and a J-beta primer mix drove a second PCR of roughly 6 to 12 cycles. TCRdb independently ran MiXCR on the 5' RACE reads; one entry per CDR3 protein. Here the sample spans 650,000 to 700,000 distinct CDR3 sequences, about 32% being singletons. Sequencing was carried out using blood. These receptors were obtained from a woman of 80 years or more in good health.

This clonotype was observed a handful of times. The CDR3 sequence is CASSQDAGALSGELFF. In nucleotides, the CDR3 is TGTGCCAGCAGCCAAGATGCGGGCGCCCTATCCGGGGAGCTGTTTTTT. This chain joins TRBV4-2 and TRBJ2-2; possibly TRBD2 for D (5 bases). This CDR3 has 16 amino acids. The V and J ends lost 0 bases and 6 bases respectively, with 14 bases between them. The germline V gene encodes CDR1 LGHNA and CDR2 YNFKEQ.

As to this clonotype: A much more abundant neighbour one base away suggests this may be a read error. The rearrangement joins TRBV20-1 to TRBJ1-1; possibly TRBD1 for D (6 bases). CDR3 size: 13 residues. Germline CDR1 DFQATT, CDR2 SNEGSKA (reference sequence). This CDR3 is CGAPYRANTEAFF. For the CDR3, the DNA is TGCGGTGCCCCCTACAGGGCGAACACTGAAGCTTTCTTT.

This clonotype was picked up many times. This CDR3 reads CAWSVQAVSTDTQYF. Here the CDR3 DNA reads TGTGCCTGGAGTGTACAAGCGGTCAGCACAGATACGCAGTATTTT. V and J are TRBV30 and TRBJ2-3; D perhaps matches TRBD2 (5 bases). The V end lost 0 bases, the J end lost 0 bases, and 10 bases lay between the germline ends. Germline V gene data show CDR1 as GTSNPN and CDR2 as SVGIG (reference sequence). This CDR3 has 15 residues.

Remarks on this clonotype: This may be a read error: a much more frequent sequence differs by one nucleotide. This chain joins TRBV20-1 and TRBJ1-5; D is unresolved. The V and J ends lost 0 bases and 9 bases respectively, with 12 bases between them. Germline V lookup: CDR1 DFQATT, CDR2 SNEGSKA (reference sequence). The CDR3 consists of 13 residues. The CDR3, as DNA: TGCAGTGCTAGAGATTGGGTAGGACGGCCCCAGCATTTT. It specifies CSARDWVGRPQHF.

This chain connects TRBV2 to TRBJ2-5; D is unresolved. V was cut by 5 bases and J by 3 bases, with 19 bases left in between. The CDR3 loop spans 16 amino acids. Germline assignment: CDR1 SNHLY and CDR2 FYNNEI. CDR3 amino acids: CASSPTNYLAKETQYF. The CDR3 coding sequence is TGTGCCAGCAGTCCAACTAATTATCTGGCAAAAGAGACCCAGTACTTC.

This rearrangement joins TRBV5-1 to TRBJ2-5; D is unclear. With 4 bases removed from V and 2 bases from J, the gap between germline ends came to 6 bases. This CDR3 has 12 residues. Germline lookup yields CDR1 SGHRS and CDR2 YFSETQ. The CDR3 region is CASSRPQETQYF. The DNA of the CDR3 is TGCGCCAGCAGCCGGCCTCAAGAGACCCAGTACTTC.

The V call is TRBV7-3, the J call TRBJ2-2, with TRBD2 as a possible D gene (5 bases). V was shortened by 2 bases and J by 1 base, with 8 bases between the two germline ends. CDR3 length: 15 amino acids. Germline assignment: CDR1 SGHTA and CDR2 FQGTGA. CDR3 sequence (DNA): TGTGCCAGCAGCTTAGAGGCGGGGAACACCGGGGAGCTGTTTTTT. Encoded protein: CASSLEAGNTGELFF. The whole variable domain, remainder taken from reference TRBV7-3 and TRBJ2-2, is GAGVSQTPSNKVTEKGKYVELRCDPISGHTALYWYRQSLGQGPEFLIYFQGTGAADDSGLPNDRFFAVRPEGSVSTLKIQRTERGDSAVYLCASSLEAGNTGELFFGEGSRLTVL.

With regard to this clonotype: The junction departs from the called germline gene at one end, perhaps through a read error. The rearrangement links TRBV6-2 or TRBV6-3 to TRBJ2-3; 13 bases are shared with TRBD2. CDR3 length: 16 residues. The germline CDR1 and CDR2 sequences are MNHEY and SVGEGT. The CDR3 DNA follows: TGTGCCGGCAGTTACACTAGCGGGAGGGCCGCAGATACGCAGTATTTT. Translation gives CAGSYTSGRAADTQYF.

This sequence joins TRBV7-2 and TRBJ2-1; 9 positions match TRBD1. From germline, CDR1 is SGHTA and CDR2 FQGNSA. This CDR3 region has 15 residues. Losses at the gene ends were 1 base for V and 3 bases for J; bases not matched to a gene: 1. CDR3 DNA sequence: TGTGCCAGCAGCTTAGACAGGGGGCACTACAATGAGCAGTTCTTC. Amino acids: CASSLDRGHYNEQFF.

This chain links TRBV20-1 with TRBJ2-4; D remains ambiguous. The J call may be faulty, since TRBJ2-7 better matches the DNA end. The CDR3 contains 15 residues. The germline CDR1 and CDR2 sequences are DFQATT and SNEGSKA (reference sequence). The CDR3: CSARPGPIRNYEQYF. The CDR3 DNA reads as TGCAGTGCTAGACCAGGACCCATCAGAAACTACGAGCAGTACTTC.

Turning to this clonotype: Germline and junction disagree at one end, which may indicate a read error. The chain has TRBV2 and TRBJ2-2; maybe TRBD2 (6 bases). The CDR3 spans 13 residues. CDR1 and CDR2 (germline): SNHLY, FYNNEI. Written as DNA, the CDR3 is TGTGCCGGTCAGAGTACGAACACCGGGGGGCTGTTTTTT. Residues: CAGQSTNTGGLFF.

This clonotype was observed once. V is TRBV7-9 and J is TRBJ2-7; D call uncertain. This CDR3 comprises 14 residues. In germline, CDR1 is SEHNR, CDR2 FQNEAQ (reference sequence). V lost 4 bases and J 2 bases, leaving 12 bases between the germline ends. CDR3 protein: CASSSELPTYEQYF. As DNA, the CDR3 is TGTGCCAGCAGCTCCGAGTTACCTACCTACGAGCAGTACTTC.

The chain is built from TRBV15 and TRBJ2-5; tentative D call: TRBD2 (6 bases). TRBJ2-7 matches the DNA end more closely, so the J call is doubtful. The CDR3 covers 15 residues. Looked up from germline, CDR1 is LNHNV and CDR2 is YYDKDF (reference sequence). CDR3 in amino acids: CATSRDLGSGYEQYF. DNA of the CDR3: TGTGCCACCAGCAGAGACCTGGGTAGCGGATACGAGCAGTACTTC.

This clonotype was counted at least ten times. This chain uses TRBV5-1 with TRBJ1-5; D is perhaps TRBD1 (6 bases). V lost 4 bases to trimming and J lost 8 bases, with 16 bases between them. This CDR3 has 14 amino acids. The germline V gene has CDR1 SGHRS and CDR2 YFSETQ. In nucleotides, the CDR3 is TGCGCCAGCAGCCCCCAAGGGGGTGGGGAGCCCCAGCATTTT. Translation gives CASSPQGGGEPQHF.

The table lists this clonotype with a few counts. J is TRBJ1-3 and V is TRBV4-3; weak D call: TRBD1 (5 bases). Germline CDR1 and CDR2: LGHNA and YSLEER. V lost 0 bases, J lost 0 bases, and 12 bases lay in between. This CDR3 region has 17 residues. The CDR3 DNA sequence: TGCGCCAGCAGCCAAGATCTGGGGGTTAGCTCTGGAAACACCATATATTTT. Translated, it gives CASSQDLGVSSGNTIYF.

Many counts were recorded for this clonotype. The chain's CDR3 is CASSTGTGNIQYF. In DNA form, the CDR3 reads TGTGCCAGCAGTACCGGGACAGGGAACATTCAGTACTTC. The gene calls are TRBV27 and TRBJ2-4, with 9 positions matching TRBD1. CDR1 and CDR2 (germline): MNHEY, SMNVEV (reference sequence). J gave up 7 bases and V 5 bases, and 3 bases lay outside the gene matches. This CDR3 has 13 residues.

CDR3 sequence (DNA): TGCAGTGCTAGAGGGAACCTCGAAAACATTCAGTACTTC. Its translation: CSARGNLENIQYF. The chain couples TRBV20-1 to TRBJ2-4; the D is unclear. CDR3 length: 13 amino acids. From germline, CDR1 is DFQATT and CDR2 SNEGSKA (reference sequence). V shed 1 base and J shed 5 bases, with 9 bases lying between them.

This chain joins TRBV7-9 and TRBJ2-2, with 10 nucleotides matching TRBD1. Germline CDR1 and CDR2: SEHNR and FQNEAQ (reference sequence). The CDR3 is made up of 15 amino acids. Germline trimming cut 5 bases from V and 7 bases from J; bases unmatched to any gene: 7. CDR3 region: CASSPGQGYNGELFF. CDR3 bases: TGTGCCAGCAGCCCGGGACAGGGGTATAACGGGGAGCTGTTTTTT.

With regard to this clonotype: Given a much more abundant clone one base away, this may be a read error. The chain links TRBV11-2 to TRBJ2-3, with 7 bases aligning to TRBD2. This CDR3 region has 18 residues. The V gene's germline CDR1 is SGHAT and CDR2 FQNNGV. CDR3 sequence (DNA): TGTGCCAGCAGCTTAGCCTTTTCCTCGGGGGGTATCACAGATATGCAGTATTTT. It yields the protein CASSLAFSSGGITDMQYF.

This clonotype was observed a handful of times. A much larger clone differs by one base, so this may be a read error. The CDR3 protein is CASSPGLEYEQFF. CDR3 nucleotides: TGTGCCAGCAGCCCTGGACTGGAATACGAGCAGTTCTTC. The chain joins TRBV3-1 to TRBJ2-1, with a weak D call TRBD2 (5 bases). V dropped 4 bases and J dropped 10 bases, with 14 bases sitting between them. Germline values: CDR1 LGHDT, CDR2 YNNKEL (reference sequence). CDR3 length: 13 amino acids.